This TCR beta chain was identified in a study of post-analysis software for immune sequencing data. Study at large: Disease courses included relapsing-remitting, secondary progressive and progressive-relapsing multiple sclerosis. Overall study findings and caveats: F measure showed strong co-clustering of same-batch samples. Patients carried several TRBV segments more frequently than controls did, and TRBV5-6, TRBV5-1 and TRBV20-1 were among them.

Unique molecular identifiers tagged the TCR beta cDNA libraries. TCRdb reanalysed the PCR reads using MiXCR and keeps one entry per CDR3 protein. The sample contains 380,000 or so distinct CDR3 sequences, around 33% of which appear only once. This clonotype was seen repeatedly, ten times or more. Its antigen is currently unknown. The CDR3 is 11 residues long. Germline assignment: CDR1 SGHAT and CDR2 FQNNGV. The V gene lost 3 bases and the J gene lost 11 bases, with 9 bases spanning the gap. The clonotype comes from a girl aged 5-17 years with multiple sclerosis. This rearrangement joins TRBV11-2 to TRBJ2-3; no clear D gene. Sequencing used blood. Here the CDR3 reads CASSFGPEQYF. The CDR3, as DNA: TGTGCCAGCAGCTTCGGACCTGAGCAGTATTTT.